The 14 T cell receptor beta chains below were found in one sample sequenced in a study of regulatory T cells in long-lasting Graves disease. Time point of the sample: newly diagnosed GD, antithyroid drugs for less than 3 months. Researchers made the TCR library from RNA that was extracted from PBMCs. Combining iRepertoire HTBI primers with Arm-PCR of CDR3 regions, the authors built TCR beta libraries. A single record per CDR3 protein comes from TCRdb applying MiXCR to the multiplex PCR reads. The data contain 400,000 to 500,000 distinct CDR3 sequences, under 15% of them singletons. These same records also appear under a second study, on T cells in Graves' hyperthyroidism and ophthalmopathy.

Specimen: peripheral blood mononuclear cells (PBMCs), collected at new diagnosis, from a patient treated with antithyroid drugs. Receptor source: a woman younger than 45 with Graves disease.

The chain employs TRBV10-2 and TRBJ1-1, with TRBD1 identical over 8 bases. The length of the CDR3 is 13 residues. Germline V gene lookup returns CDR1 WSHSY and CDR2 SAAADI. Trimming removed 5 bases from V and 7 bases from J; junction bases left unmatched: 6. In nucleotides, the CDR3 is TGCGCCAGCAGTCCCCAGGGGGCGGGTGAAGCTTTCTTT. It specifies CASSPQGAGEAFF.

This clonotype has a count of ten or more. The V gene is TRBV11-3, the J gene TRBJ2-3, with no clear D. Germline CDR1 and CDR2: SGHNT and YENEEA. There are 12 residues in the CDR3. V lost 5 bases to trimming and J lost 6 bases, with 9 bases between them. The CDR3: CASSDRWDTQYF. The DNA for the CDR3 is TGTGCCAGCAGCGACCGGTGGGATACGCAGTATTTT.

This clonotype was seen at least ten times. The chain couples TRBV6-5 to TRBJ2-3, with TRBD2 matching 11 bases. The CDR3 totals 16 residues. Trimming took 3 bases from V and 3 from J; bases not matched to a gene: 5. Germline V lookup: CDR1 MNHEY, CDR2 SVGAGI. The CDR3, as DNA: TGTGCCAGCAGTTATACCGGGACTAGCGGAACAGATACGCAGTATTTT. Translation gives CASSYTGTSGTDTQYF.

There are a few counts of this clonotype. This may stem from a read error, because a much larger clone lies one nucleotide away. The chain couples TRBV20-1 to TRBJ2-5; D may be TRBD1 or TRBD2 (6 bases each). V was shortened by 3 bases and J by 4 bases, with 15 bases between the two germline ends. This CDR3 is built from 14 residues. In germline, CDR1 is DFQATT, CDR2 SNEGSKA (reference sequence). DNA for the CDR3: TGCAGTGCTAGGGGGGGCAGGGGAGGAGAGACCCAGTACTTC. Residues: CSARGGRGGETQYF.

This chain joins TRBV10-3 and TRBJ2-5, with 9 positions matching TRBD2. The V segment lost 4 bases and the J segment 6 bases; nucleotides outside the gene matches: 9. The CDR3 runs to 15 residues. Germline CDR1 reads ENHRY; CDR2 reads SYGVKD. The CDR3 protein is CAISGDSGSMKTQYF. CDR3 sequence (DNA): TGTGCCATCAGTGGGGATAGCGGGAGTATGAAGACCCAGTACTTC.

This clonotype was observed at least ten times. This chain uses TRBV30 with TRBJ1-2; 7 positions match TRBD1. The CDR3 spans 13 residues. With V trimmed by 2 bases and J by 8 bases, 8 bases remained unmatched. The germline CDR1 and CDR2 sequences are GTSNPN and SVGIG (reference sequence). For the CDR3, the DNA is TGTGCCTGGAGTACCGGACAGGCGGAAGGCTACACCTTC. Translation gives CAWSTGQAEGYTF. The full variable domain, with the rest looked up from reference TRBV30 and TRBJ1-2, is SQTIHQWPATLVQPVGSPLSLECTVEGTSNPNLYWYRQAAGRGLQLLFYSVGIGQISSEVPQNLSASRPQDRQFILSSKKLLLSDSGFYLCAWSTGQAEGYTFGSGTRLTVV.

This clonotype was seen only a few times. The chain employs TRBV27 and TRBJ2-1; unclear D gene. The germline V and J ends were trimmed by 2 bases and 7 bases, with 9 bases remaining between them. CDR1 is MNHEY, CDR2 SMNVEV, per germline (reference sequence). This CDR3 region has 13 residues. The DNA for the CDR3 is TGTGCCAGCAGTTTAAGGGCTCGGAATGAGCAGTTCTTC. Translating gives CASSLRARNEQFF.

This clonotype was seen a few times. The chain combines TRBV29-1 with TRBJ1-2; D is undetermined. The CDR3 sequence is 16 residues long. Trimming removed 4 bases from V and 1 base from J, with 19 bases in between. Germline CDR1 is SQVTM and CDR2 is ANQGSEA. For the CDR3, the DNA is TGCAGCGTTGTGCCCCCTGGACGTACGTTTAACTATGGCTACACCTTC. Residues: CSVVPPGRTFNYGYTF. Drawing the rest from reference TRBV29-1 and TRBJ1-2, the complete variable domain is SAVISQKPSRDICQRGTSLTIQCQVDSQVTMMFWYRQQPGQSLTLIATANQGSEATYESGFVIDKFPISRPNLTFSTLTVSNMSPEDSSIYLCSVVPPGRTFNYGYTFGSGTRLTVV.

The table lists this clonotype with a few counts. This sequence joins TRBV2 and TRBJ2-1, with no clear D. The V end was cut by 3 bases, the J end by 5 bases, with 14 bases between. Germline lookup yields CDR1 SNHLY and CDR2 FYNNEI. This CDR3 contains 15 residues. The CDR3 reads CASSDDPTFDNEQFF. In DNA, the CDR3 is TGTGCCAGCAGTGACGACCCCACTTTTGACAATGAGCAGTTCTTC.

Many counts were recorded for this clonotype. This chain uses TRBV6-1 with TRBJ2-1, with TRBD2 as a possible D gene (6 bases). V was trimmed by 7 bases and J by 0 bases, leaving 16 bases between them. Germline V gene lookup returns CDR1 MNHNS and CDR2 SASEGT. The CDR3 runs to 16 residues. The chain's CDR3 is CASTVSSASSYNEQFF. DNA for the CDR3: TGTGCCAGCACGGTGTCTAGCGCGAGCTCCTACAATGAGCAGTTCTTC.

This clonotype was recorded many times. J is TRBJ1-5 and V is TRBV27; D not resolved. CDR3 length: 15 residues. The germline V and J ends were trimmed by 1 base and 4 bases, with 11 bases remaining between them. From germline, CDR1 is MNHEY and CDR2 SMNVEV (reference sequence). The CDR3 loop is CASSLWSDGNQPQHF. CDR3 coding DNA: TGTGCCAGCAGTTTATGGAGCGACGGGAATCAGCCCCAGCATTTT.

A word on this clonotype: A read error may be the cause here, since a much bigger clone is one base away. The chain couples TRBV2 to TRBJ1-4, with TRBD1 as a possible D gene (5 bases). The CDR3 spans 12 residues. CDR1 is SNHLY and CDR2 is FYNNEI in the germline V gene. CDR3 bases: TGTGCCAGCAAAGGGGAGAATGGAAAACTGTTTTTT. Amino acids: CASKGENGKLFF.

This clonotype occurred many times. The genes are TRBV2 and TRBJ2-1; 12 nucleotides line up with TRBD2. V was pared by 6 bases and J by 0 bases, with 0 bases of the junction left unmatched. Germline V gives CDR1 SNHLY, CDR2 FYNNEI. This CDR3 has 15 residues. In nucleotides, the CDR3 is TGTGCCAGCAGGACTAGCGGGGGCTCCTACAATGAGCAGTTCTTC. Amino acids: CASRTSGGSYNEQFF.

The chain combines TRBV6-2 or TRBV6-3 with TRBJ2-3, with D possibly matching TRBD2 (5 bases). Trimming removed 6 bases at V and 1 base at J, with 11 bases between. The V gene's germline CDR1 is MNHEY and CDR2 SVGEGT. CDR3 length: 14 residues. The CDR3 loop is CASRYSGRTDTQYF. CDR3 sequence (DNA): TGTGCCAGCAGGTACAGCGGCCGCACAGATACGCAGTATTTT.